The source of this T cell receptor beta chain is a study of cytomegalovirus exposure and HLA in healthy donors (TCRdb year 2017). A note on the overall study: An earlier analysis of 587 of the donors reported approximately 280 Gb of sequence data and approximately 120 million unique TCR beta sequences obtained from about 179 million T cells. Roughly 300 gigabases of sequencing data and around 85 million unique TCR sequences made up an early release that covered approximately 650 HLA-typed donors. Of the roughly 400 genotyped donors, 65% to 90% fell in the genetic ancestry cluster associated with self-reported Caucasian donors. The aim of the study was to test whether cataloging public T cell receptors could identify signatures of past pathogen exposure. The T cell repertoires of under 750 subjects were profiled by immunosequencing and related to cytomegalovirus serostatus. Along with the roughly 670-subject first cohort, a separate validation cohort of roughly 110 different subjects was used. The study combined high-throughput TCR immunosequencing, statistical association of individual TCRs with disease status, and machine learning to predict cytomegalovirus infection status. A later analysis re-examined previously published TCR beta repertoires from 500 to 700 donors and added high-resolution HLA genotyping to investigate patterns of TCR occurrence. Rather than drawing on any new phenotypic data, the later analysis identified candidate immune exposures from TCR beta sequences and the way those sequences occurred across donors. An earlier analysis of 587 of the donors applied high-throughput TCR beta sequencing to assess whether each TCR beta V gene segment acted as functional or pseudogenic. Alongside the repertoire data, information on donor age, sex, ethnicity and CMV serostatus was compiled. A later genetic analysis took genome-wide SNP genotypes for about 55% of the roughly 700 donors and used that subset as a discovery cohort. All discovery cohort repertoires had been generated using a single sequencing platform. HLA typing included class I and class II loci at four-digit resolution. The number of donors typed differed by locus, with about 629-640 for A, B, C, DRB1 and DQB1, roughly 520 for DQA1, 606 for DPA1, and around 460 for DPB1. Four to six DR-DQ haplotypes were handled as single units for association and clustering, since linkage in the cohort was strong. Among a few hundred genotyped donors of the cohort, an average of 235,054 unique TCR beta nucleotide sequences were sequenced per donor, roughly 20% of them non-productive.

In total, fewer than 750 healthy bone marrow donors made up the cohort. Cohort members were all nominally healthy when sampled, although unrecorded immune exposures were likely present. The donor was CMV seropositive and belonged to the group of 250 to 300 seropositive cohort members. A peripheral blood sample was collected from each donor, and TCR beta sequencing was performed on peripheral blood mononuclear cells. Genomic DNA was extracted from the blood cell samples with the Qiagen DNeasy Blood Extraction Kit. The full study reports these points: Assigning TCR associations to individual alleles was difficult when HLA alleles, especially DR and DQ, strongly co-occurred. Because HLA typing was missing for some donors at each locus, association tests included only the typed subset. A further reported finding was that TCR beta sequences accurately predicted the HLA-A and HLA-B alleles for most subjects in the first cohort. A later analysis reported that several top co-occurrence clusters appeared linked to parvovirus B19, influenza, CMV and Epstein-Barr virus. At a false discovery rate of 0.05, a later analysis linked roughly 17,000 TCR beta sequences to specific HLA alleles. An earlier analysis of several hundred of the donors showed that most TCR beta V segments appeared in productive rearrangements either about 87% or about 30% of the time, which broadly matched IMGT annotations. A total of roughly 160 TCR beta chains were listed by the study as associated with cytomegalovirus. The authors suggested that the approach could potentially be generalized to other disease states and immunological phenotypes. In a later analysis, TCR association rates were found to vary across HLA loci, with the most associated TCRs seen for DRB1 alleles and the fewest for HLA-C alleles. In this cohort, only TCR beta chains were sequenced, and detectable features were limited by the absence of alpha or paired-chain data. The presence/absence analyses assumed that sequencing depth was roughly uniform across donors, and that assumption may not be true. An association between a missense DCLRE1C variant and V-gene and J-gene trimming of TCR beta chains was found in a later genetic analysis and replicated in an independent cohort. According to a later analysis, most CMV-associated TCR beta chains appeared to be HLA-restricted, and the HLA associations seemed to be driven largely by CMV exposure. Immune exposure information for the cohort was limited to CMV serostatus. In a later genetic analysis, fewer N-insertions in productive TCRs were reported among donors in an Asian-associated ancestry cluster than the roughly 700-donor mean. Fewer than 20 rarely observed V segments, including chromosome 9 orphons, were excluded from the earlier analysis of some 590 of the donors because counts were too low. Most TCR sequences were seen in very few donors, while some public TCRs were found in many individuals. The sequencing pipeline was judged likely to have produced a cluster of highly shared sequence variants as a technical artifact. In vitro tests confirmed that a few of the cytomegalovirus-associated TCR beta chains recognize cytomegalovirus antigens. In a later analysis, HLA-associated TCR beta chains were found to be more clonally expanded and to have lower generation probabilities than equally common non-associated chains. The classifier was reported to diagnose cytomegalovirus status with high specificity and sensitivity in both the original and validation cohorts. Correlated functional status among segregating V segments might be attributable to linkage disequilibrium, but an unknown experimental factor could not be ruled out.

Turning to this clone: The specificity of this receptor is unknown. One base away there is no much larger clone; base qualities are not given.

The library relied on the immunoSEQ multiplex PCR assay. For the multiplex PCR, a mixture combining 60 forward primers for TCR Vbeta segments and 13 reverse primers for TCR Jbeta segments was used. The CDR3 region of rearranged TCR beta genes was amplified from genomic DNA by a multiplex PCR assay. Amplified TCR beta libraries were sequenced as 87-base-pair reads on the Illumina HiSeq System. The authors processed their data as follows. A later analysis tallied roughly 80 million unique TCR beta chains across the approximately 670 repertoires, and about 10 million of those chains were shared by two or more donors. A nearest-neighbor algorithm error-corrected the raw reads and collapsed the reads into unique sequences, merging closely related sequences to remove PCR and sequencing errors. To assign V, D and J gene segments, CDR3 sequences were aligned to IMGT reference sequences. Each retained sequence needed at least a six-nucleotide match to both a V gene segment and a J gene segment. A rearrangement was called productive if the CDR3 had no stop codons and remained in frame with V and J, and every other rearrangement was called non-productive. CDR3 was defined according to IMGT convention as the region running from the second conserved V-encoded cysteine to the conserved J-encoded phenylalanine. Sequences without an unambiguous match to a single V gene segment were excluded from the earlier analysis of almost 600 of the donors. An earlier analysis of a few hundred of the donors classified V segments as functional when productive rearrangements were above 56.7% and as segregating when the standard deviation between donors was above 5%. A statistical classification framework was built to diagnose cytomegalovirus status from the catalog of TCR beta chain sequences. V and J gene assignment, in a later analysis, came from comparing TCR nucleotide sequences with IMGT/GENE-DB human TR gene sequences. In a later analysis, CDR3 sequences and most-parsimonious VDJ recombination scenarios were assigned using the TCRdist pipeline. In a later analysis, every TCR beta chain was defined by the combination of its CDR3 amino acid sequence and its V-gene family, and reads without a unique V-gene family were dropped. In a later analysis, fewer than 650 highly shared, low-generation-probability nucleotide sequences were removed to address suspected cross-contamination and a sequencing artifact. In a later analysis, a clonal expansion index for each public chain was calculated from normalized within-repertoire ranks of inferred template counts. Generation probabilities in a later analysis came from a VDJ recombination model fitted to out-of-frame rearrangements, and those results were checked against IGoR. In a later analysis, TCR-TCR, TCR-HLA and TCR-CMV co-occurrence was scored with hypergeometric tests, and a repertoire-size bias correction was applied to TCR pairs. In a later analysis, false discovery rates were estimated by permuting HLA or CMV assignments 20 times. A later analysis grouped co-occurring TCRs with DBSCAN, adding TCRdist sequence similarity when clustering within HLA-allele-positive subsets. Co-occurrence clustering excluded repertoires with fewer than 30,000 or more than 120,000 public chains, plus five with anomalous nucleotide sharing. The source is immuneACCESS, and TCRdb retained only in-frame sequences with V and J called. Part of the clones is not carried over; for the studies checked, unresolved V genes explain less than half of this, and the remainder is unexplained. Clone size and the V and J calls come from that table; the DNA yielded D and trimming. Counted in this sample were roughly 120,000 clones; 74% of them appeared once. The top ten clonotypes cover approximately 4.4% of the sample.

Sequencing was carried out using PBMCs. The sequence derives from a man aged 30 to 39 in good health and CMV-seropositive.

CDR3 loop: CASSGDRANSPLHF. The nucleotide sequence is TGTGCCAGTAGTGGGGACAGGGCGAACTCACCCCTCCACTTT. The receptor chain draws on TRBV19 and TRBJ1-6, with 9 bases in between that match TRBD1. The CDR3 sequence holds 14 residues, the cysteine and phenylalanine included. The DNA shown is the 42-base CDR3, in frame from base 1. Sequences LNHDA (CDR1) and SQIVND (CDR2) are obtained from the germline V gene (reference sequence). The V end gives up 5 bases and the J end 10 bases, leaving 6 bases in the junction not matched to a gene.